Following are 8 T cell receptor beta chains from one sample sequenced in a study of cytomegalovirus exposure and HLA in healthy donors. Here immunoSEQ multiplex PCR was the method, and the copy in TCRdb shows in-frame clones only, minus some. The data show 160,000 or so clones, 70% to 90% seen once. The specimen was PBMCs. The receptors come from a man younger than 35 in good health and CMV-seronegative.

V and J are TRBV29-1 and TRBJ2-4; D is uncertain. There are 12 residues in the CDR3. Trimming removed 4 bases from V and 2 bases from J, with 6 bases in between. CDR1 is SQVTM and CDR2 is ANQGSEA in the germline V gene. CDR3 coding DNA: TGCAGCGTTGGGGCGACCAAAAACATTCAGTACTTC. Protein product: CSVGATKNIQYF.

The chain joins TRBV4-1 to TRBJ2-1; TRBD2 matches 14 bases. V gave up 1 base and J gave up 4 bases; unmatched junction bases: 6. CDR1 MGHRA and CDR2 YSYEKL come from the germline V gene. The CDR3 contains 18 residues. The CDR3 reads CASSQGLAGGIGYNEQFF. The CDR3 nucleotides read TGCGCCAGCAGCCAAGGACTAGCGGGGGGGATTGGGTACAATGAGCAGTTCTTC.

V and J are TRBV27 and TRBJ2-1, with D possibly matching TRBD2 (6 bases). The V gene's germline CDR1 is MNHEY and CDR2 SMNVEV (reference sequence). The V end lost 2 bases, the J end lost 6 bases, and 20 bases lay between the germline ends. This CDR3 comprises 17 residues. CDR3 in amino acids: CASSLRWGDSRSNEQFF. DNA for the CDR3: TGTGCCAGCAGTTTACGATGGGGGGACTCCAGAAGCAATGAGCAGTTCTTC.

CDR3 sequence (DNA): TGTGCCAGCAGCTTCCCAGGGGGTTGGAACTATGGCTACACCTTC. Residues: CASSFPGGWNYGYTF. The rearrangement links TRBV7-9 to TRBJ1-2; 7 bases line up with TRBD1. V lost 3 bases and J lost 2; bases outside the gene matches: 6. The CDR3 consists of 15 residues. The V gene's germline CDR1 is SEHNR and CDR2 FQNEAQ (reference sequence). The whole variable domain, remainder taken from reference TRBV7-9 and TRBJ1-2, is DTGVSQNPRHKITKRGQNVTFRCDPISEHNRLYWYRQTLGQGPEFLTYFQNEAQLEKSRLLSDRFSAERPKGSFSTLEIQRTEQGDSAMYLCASSFPGGWNYGYTFGSGTRLTVV.

The CDR3, as DNA: TGTGGGACTGCGGGGAGCAATCAGCCCCAGCATTTT. Translated: CGTAGSNQPQHF. J is TRBJ1-5 and V is TRBV6-1; no firm D call. This CDR3 has 12 amino acids. The V gene's germline CDR1 is MNHNS and CDR2 SASEGT.

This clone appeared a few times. The CDR3 is CASSPRGGKLFF. In DNA, the CDR3 is TGTGCCAGCAGTCCTAGAGGGGGAAAACTGTTTTTT. The chain couples TRBV6-5 to TRBJ1-4; D is possibly TRBD1 (6 bases). Germline V lookup: CDR1 MNHEY, CDR2 SVGAGI. Trimming took 5 bases from V and 10 from J, leaving 11 bases between them. This CDR3 is 12 amino acids long.

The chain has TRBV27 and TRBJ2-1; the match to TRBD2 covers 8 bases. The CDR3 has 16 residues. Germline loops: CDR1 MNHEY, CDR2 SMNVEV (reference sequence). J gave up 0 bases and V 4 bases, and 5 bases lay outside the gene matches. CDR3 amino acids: CASSSSGTSSYNEQFF. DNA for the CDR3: TGTGCCAGCAGTTCTTCTGGGACTAGCTCCTACAATGAGCAGTTCTTC.

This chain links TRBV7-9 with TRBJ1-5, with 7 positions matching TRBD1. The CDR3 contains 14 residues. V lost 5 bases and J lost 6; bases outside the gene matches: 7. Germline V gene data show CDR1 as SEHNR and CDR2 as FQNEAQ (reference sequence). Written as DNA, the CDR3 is TGTGCCAGCAGCCGGGATAGGGGGCTTCAGCCCCAGCATTTT. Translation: CASSRDRGLQPQHF.